A single sample is the source of the 22 T cell receptor beta chains below, sequenced in a study of technical replicates of blood from a few donors. Using immunoSEQ multiplex PCR, the repertoire was profiled, and TCRdb retains in-frame clones only, with some absent. The table shows some 66,000 clones, with roughly 90% occurring only once. Material for sequencing was PBMCs. Receptors were obtained from a human donor in good health. Some clones in this sample may be carry-over from other donors' samples.

This clone was counted a single time. The CDR3 DNA reads TGTGCCAGCAGCTTGGCCAGGCACAGGGGTACTTTGGGCACTGAAGCTTTCTTT. Translated: CASSLARHRGTLGTEAFF. The chain employs TRBV5-4 and TRBJ1-1, with 7 bases lining up with TRBD1. The germline V gene encodes CDR1 SGHNT and CDR2 YYREEE (reference sequence). CDR3 length: 18 residues. V was clipped by 0 bases and J by 4 bases; unmatched bases: 15.

This chain links TRBV30 with TRBJ2-3; D ambiguous. This CDR3 is 12 amino acids long. Germline V gene data show CDR1 as GTSNPN and CDR2 as SVGIG (reference sequence). The V end lost 4 bases, the J end lost 1 base, and 6 bases lay between the germline ends. CDR3 in DNA: TGTGCCTGGATGCGCGGCACAGATACGCAGTATTTT. Translated, it gives CAWMRGTDTQYF. Full variable domain (remainder filled in from reference TRBV30 and TRBJ2-3): SQTIHQWPATLVQPVGSPLSLECTVEGTSNPNLYWYRQAAGRGLQLLFYSVGIGQISSEVPQNLSASRPQDRQFILSSKKLLLSDSGFYLCAWMRGTDTQYFGPGTRLTVL.

In nucleotides, the CDR3 is TGTGCCAGCAGCCATTATCTAATTGACGAGCGGGAGAGCGAGCAGTACTTC. Translating it yields CASSHYLIDERESEQYF. This rearrangement joins TRBV4-2 to TRBJ2-7; 8 bases fit TRBD2. The CDR3 has 17 residues. Trimming took 3 bases from V and 6 from J; bases not matched to a gene: 16. CDR1 and CDR2 (germline): LGHNA, YNFKEQ.

This chain joins TRBV5-6 and TRBJ2-2; 8 bases are a match to TRBD1. The CDR3 consists of 16 residues. The trim removed 0 bases at V and 5 bases at J, leaving 6 bases unmatched. Per the germline V gene, CDR1 is SGHDT and CDR2 is YYEEEE. The CDR3 is CASSLAGQGATGELFF. In nucleotides, the CDR3 is TGTGCCAGCAGCTTGGCCGGGCAGGGGGCGACCGGGGAGCTGTTTTTT.

The rearrangement links TRBV13 to TRBJ2-1; 12 bases map to TRBD2. V was pared by 5 bases and J by 8 bases, with 7 bases of the junction left unmatched. This CDR3 spans 15 amino acids. In germline, CDR1 is PRHDT, CDR2 FYEKMQ (reference sequence). The CDR3 DNA follows: TGTGCCAGCAGCCCTCGGACTAGCGGGATCCATGAGCAGTTCTTC. Translated, it gives CASSPRTSGIHEQFF.

The chain carries TRBV29-1 and TRBJ2-7; D gene unclear. Germline CDR1 and CDR2: SQVTM and ANQGSEA. The CDR3 has 11 residues. With 4 bases removed from V and 5 bases from J, the gap between germline ends came to 9 bases. CDR3 sequence (DNA): TGCAGCGTTGCAGGTGGAAACGAGCAGTACTTC. The encoded protein is CSVAGGNEQYF.

The chain employs TRBV4-2 and TRBJ2-5, with D maybe TRBD2 (5 bases). Trimming left V 4 bases short and J 1 base short, with 7 bases between. Germline CDR1 reads LGHNA; CDR2 reads YNFKEQ. The CDR3 loop spans 13 amino acids. As DNA, the CDR3 is TGTGCCAGCAGCCGAGGACTCCAAGAGACCCAGTACTTC. Amino acid sequence: CASSRGLQETQYF.

The chain carries TRBV10-3 and TRBJ2-5; tentative D call: TRBD2 (7 bases). The CDR3 contains 13 residues. The germline V gene has CDR1 ENHRY and CDR2 SYGVKD. Trimming cost V 5 bases and J 5 bases, with 12 bases left between them. CDR3 amino acids: CAISNGGRETQYF. The DNA for the CDR3 is TGTGCCATCAGTAACGGGGGGCGGGAGACCCAGTACTTC.

The chain recombines TRBV9 with TRBJ1-2; the match to TRBD1 covers 7 bases. CDR1 is SGDLS, CDR2 YYNGEE, per germline. V shed 3 bases, J shed 2 bases, and the junction held 4 bases outside the gene matches. The CDR3 covers 14 residues. CDR3 bases: TGTGCCAGCAGCGCCACGACAGGGAACTATGGCTACACCTTC. This translates into CASSATTGNYGYTF.

This rearrangement joins TRBV7-2 to TRBJ1-1, with 12 positions matching TRBD1. This CDR3 region has 13 residues. Germline V lookup: CDR1 SGHTA, CDR2 FQGNSA. V lost 4 bases to trimming and J lost 11 bases; unmatched junction nucleotides: 5. The chain's CDR3 is CASSSGTGGAAFF. CDR3 coding DNA: TGTGCCAGCAGCTCCGGGACAGGGGGCGCCGCTTTCTTT.

The chain employs TRBV9 and TRBJ2-7, with a tentative D call TRBD2 (6 bases). V shed 5 bases and J shed 3 bases, with 9 bases lying between them. Germline V gene lookup returns CDR1 SGDLS and CDR2 YYNGEE. This CDR3 contains 12 residues. This chain's CDR3 is CASSRSGYEQYF. The CDR3 bases are TGTGCCAGCAGTCGTAGCGGCTACGAGCAGTACTTC. Using reference TRBV9 and TRBJ2-7 for the parts outside the CDR3, the full variable domain is DSGVTQTPKHLITATGQRVTLRCSPRSGDLSVYWYQQSLDQGLQFLIQYYNGEERAKGNILERFSAQQFPDLHSELNLSSLELGDSALYFCASSRSGYEQYFGPGTRLTVT.

The chain carries TRBV9 and TRBJ2-3; 9 bases are a match to TRBD1. Germline V gene data show CDR1 as SGDLS and CDR2 as YYNGEE. The CDR3 covers 14 residues. V shed 4 bases and J 4 bases; nucleotides not matched to a gene: 4. CDR3 sequence: CASSIQGAPDTQYF. CDR3 bases: TGTGCCAGCAGCATACAGGGGGCCCCAGATACGCAGTATTTT.

The count of this clone is one. J is TRBJ1-2 and V is TRBV7-2; unclear D gene. Per germline, CDR1 SGHTA and CDR2 FQGNSA. Trimming took 5 bases from V and 8 from J, leaving 12 bases between them. The CDR3 runs to 12 residues. CDR3 nucleotide sequence: TGTGCCAGCAGCCTGCCCAGAATGGGCTACACCTTC. Amino acids: CASSLPRMGYTF.

This clone was seen a single time. V and J are TRBV7-2 and TRBJ2-3, with D maybe TRBD2 (6 bases). V was cut by 1 base and J by 13 bases, with 12 bases left in between. CDR1 is SGHTA and CDR2 is FQGNSA in the germline V gene. The CDR3 runs to 12 residues. The CDR3 bases are TGTGCCAGCAGCTTAGACGGCGGGGCAAAGTATTTT. Residues: CASSLDGGAKYF.

The chain joins TRBV5-1 to TRBJ1-5; maybe TRBD1 (5 bases). The CDR3 sequence is 15 residues long. The germline V gene has CDR1 SGHRS and CDR2 YFSETQ. V was trimmed by 0 bases and J by 7 bases, leaving 14 bases between them. CDR3 nucleotide sequence: TGCGCCAGCAGCTTGGAAGGGGTTGGAGACCAGCCCCAGCATTTT. Protein product: CASSLEGVGDQPQHF. The entire variable domain, with the rest obtained from reference TRBV5-1 and TRBJ1-5, is as follows: KAGVTQTPRYLIKTRGQQVTLSCSPISGHRSVSWYQQTPGQGLQFLFEYFSETQRNKGNFPGRFSGRQFSNSRSEMNVSTLELGDSALYLCASSLEGVGDQPQHFGDGTRLSIL.

Of note for this clone: Other DNA sequences in this specimen translate into the identical CDR3. V is TRBV7-2 and J is TRBJ2-7; tentatively, D is TRBD2 (5 bases). The germline V and J ends were trimmed by 5 bases and 4 bases, with 9 bases remaining between them. Germline CDR1 and CDR2: SGHTA and FQGNSA. This CDR3 region has 12 residues. In DNA, the CDR3 is TGTGCCAGCAGCCGTACGGGATACGAGCAGTACTTC. This translates into CASSRTGYEQYF.

V and J are TRBV5-8 and TRBJ1-1; 9 bases map to TRBD1. Germline V gene lookup returns CDR1 SGHTS and CDR2 YDEGEE. J gave up 11 bases and V 4 bases, and 12 bases lay outside the gene matches. The CDR3 is made up of 14 amino acids. CDR3 residues: CASSRGQGVGQAFF. CDR3 DNA sequence: TGTGCCAGCAGCAGGGGACAGGGAGTAGGCCAGGCTTTCTTT.

The chain couples TRBV30 to TRBJ1-5; no clear D. The CDR3 extends over 14 amino acids. The germline gives CDR1 GTSNPN, CDR2 SVGIG (reference sequence). The ends were cut back, 3 bases at V and 3 bases at J, with 12 bases in the middle. Here the CDR3 DNA reads TGTGCCTGGAGCGGTAGTGCTTTCAATCAGCCCCAGCATTTT. As protein: CAWSGSAFNQPQHF.

CDR3 sequence: CASSPGTYEQYF. As DNA, the CDR3 is TGCGCCAGCAGCCCCGGGACCTACGAGCAGTACTTC. The chain combines TRBV5-1 with TRBJ2-7, with a weak D call TRBD2 (5 bases). Looked up from germline, CDR1 is SGHRS and CDR2 is YFSETQ. V lost 4 bases and J lost 2, with 7 bases in between. The CDR3 has 12 residues. Based on the CDR3 plus reference TRBV5-1 and TRBJ2-7, the full variable domain is KAGVTQTPRYLIKTRGQQVTLSCSPISGHRSVSWYQQTPGQGLQFLFEYFSETQRNKGNFPGRFSGRQFSNSRSEMNVSTLELGDSALYLCASSPGTYEQYFGPGTRLTVT.

The chain combines TRBV7-9 with TRBJ1-1, with D possibly TRBD1 on 6 matching bases. V dropped 6 bases and J dropped 1 base, with 12 bases sitting between them. This CDR3 is built from 14 residues. The germline gives CDR1 SEHNR, CDR2 FQNEAQ (reference sequence). The CDR3 loop is CASRPRDTNTEAFF. CDR3 sequence (DNA): TGTGCCAGCAGACCCCGGGACACGAACACTGAAGCTTTCTTT. The full variable domain, its missing parts supplied by reference TRBV7-9 and TRBJ1-1, is DTGVSQNPRHKITKRGQNVTFRCDPISEHNRLYWYRQTLGQGPEFLTYFQNEAQLEKSRLLSDRFSAERPKGSFSTLEIQRTEQGDSAMYLCASRPRDTNTEAFFGQGTRLTVV.

This clone was picked up many times. The rearrangement uses TRBV6-1 and TRBJ1-2, with D maybe TRBD1 (5 bases). The V and J ends lost 6 bases and 4 bases respectively, with 12 bases between them. The CDR3 runs 13 residues. Germline V CDR1 and CDR2: MNHNS, SASEGT. The CDR3 DNA is TGTGCCAGCAGCCCCGGGGACTTCTATGGCTACACCTTC. This translates into CASSPGDFYGYTF.

The V call is TRBV4-2, the J call TRBJ2-1; 9 bases align to TRBD2. The V and J ends lost 2 bases and 4 bases, in that order; junction bases with no gene match: 9. CDR1 and CDR2 (germline): LGHNA, YNFKEQ. This CDR3 is 17 amino acids long. The CDR3 DNA reads as TGTGCCAGCAGCCAATCGTGGGGCGGGGGGGCTTACAATGAGCAGTTCTTC. This gives the protein CASSQSWGGGAYNEQFF.